This T cell receptor (beta chain) was identified in a study of T cells expressing NK-cell markers. About the study: Cells sorted as CD3+CD56+NKG2C+, CD3+CD56+NKG2C- and CD3+CD56-NKG2C+ T cells supplied the TCR beta repertoires. In the group of eight sequenced donors, seven were HCMV-seropositive and one was seronegative.

For this clonotype: The antigen remains unidentified.

Study outcomes and limitations: Of the CD8+ T cells in more than five donors, 1.0-7.0% belonged to dominant NKG2C+ clonotypes.

TCRdb reanalyzed the 5' RACE reads, giving one entry per CDR3 protein sequence and no DNA. This repertoire includes over 250,000 distinct CDR3 sequences. CDR1 MNHEY and CDR2 SVGEGT come from the germline V gene. The CDR3 extends over 12 amino acids. This sequence originates from a woman between 18 and 69 years old in good health. The material sequenced was blood T cells: a sorted CD56 or NKG2C T cell subset, CD4+ or CD8+ T cells, or bulk PBMC T cells (not recorded which). J is TRBJ1-6 and V is TRBV6-2 or TRBV6-3. CDR3 loop: CASSTDNSPLHF.